Listed below are T cell receptor beta chains from one sample, sequenced in a study of shared clonotypes between healthy human individuals. Assay: immunoSEQ multiplex PCR; the TCRdb copy retains only in-frame clones and omits some. The sample has 800,000 or so clones, just over 95% seen once. What was sequenced was naive CD8+ T cells sorted from blood. These receptors came from a man under 40 in good health. The CDR3 runs from the conserved cysteine through the conserved F or W. Fields, in order: clone size, V gene, J gene, D gene, CDR3 protein, CDR3 DNA. D genes are given only for firm matches. A row's size may be missing; if present it is once, few, many or a size class.

-,TRBV7-9,TRBJ2-5,-,CASSQGRPLRETQYF,TGTGCCAGCAGCCAAGGGAGGCCCCTGCGAGAGACCCAGTACTTC
-,TRBV9,TRBJ2-1,TRBD2,CASSPGGSSYNEQFF,TGTGCCAGCAGCCCGGGGGGAAGCTCCTACAATGAGCAGTTCTTC
-,TRBV7-3,TRBJ1-1,-,CASSLFGTEAFF,TGTGCCAGCAGCTTATTTGGCACTGAAGCTTTCTTT
-,TRBV6-5,TRBJ2-3,-,CASSYRGFTDTQYF,TGTGCCAGCAGTTACAGAGGGTTCACAGATACGCAGTATTTT
-,TRBV7-9,TRBJ2-7,-,CASSKTTDYYEQYF,TGTGCCAGCAGCAAGACGACAGACTACTACGAGCAGTACTTC
-,TRBV27,TRBJ1-2,TRBD1,CASSPRTGGDYGYTF,TGTGCCAGCAGTCCACGGACAGGGGGCGACTATGGCTACACCTTC
-,TRBV5-1,TRBJ1-5,-,CASRAGISNQPQHF,TGCGCCAGCAGAGCAGGGATTAGCAATCAGCCCCAGCATTTT
once,TRBV6-1,TRBJ2-7,-,CASSGQDSSYEQYF,TGTGCCAGCAGTGGTCAGGACAGCTCCTACGAGCAGTACTTC
-,TRBV10-3,TRBJ1-1,TRBD1,CAISESVRGREEAFF,TGTGCCATCAGTGAGTCAGTCAGGGGGCGAGAGGAAGCTTTCTTT
-,TRBV27,TRBJ2-5,-,CASSLSTSKETQYF,TGTGCCAGCAGTTTATCGACTAGTAAAGAGACCCAGTACTTC
-,TRBV2,TRBJ2-7,-,CASSEGLSPHEQYF,TGTGCCAGCAGTGAAGGTCTCTCCCCCCACGAGCAGTACTTC
-,TRBV4-1,TRBJ2-7,-,CASSQYLSYEQYF,TGCGCCAGCAGCCAATACCTTTCCTACGAGCAGTACTTC
-,TRBV11-3,TRBJ2-3,TRBD2,CASSDGTSGGTDTQYF,TGTGCCAGCAGCGACGGGACTAGCGGAGGCACAGATACGCAGTATTTT
-,TRBV11-3,TRBJ2-2,-,CASSSLTGELFF,TGTGCCAGCAGCTCCCTCACCGGGGAGCTGTTTTTT
-,TRBV5-1,TRBJ2-7,-,CASSPRHNSYEQYF,TGCGCCAGCAGCCCAAGACATAATTCCTACGAGCAGTACTTC
-,TRBV28,TRBJ1-4,-,CASSFLKWGGANEKLFF,TGTGCCAGCAGTTTCCTTAAATGGGGAGGGGCTAATGAAAAACTGTTTTTT
-,TRBV18,TRBJ2-7,TRBD2,CASSPAGGYEQYF,TGTGCCAGCTCACCTGCGGGGGGCTACGAGCAGTACTTC
-,TRBV9,TRBJ1-5,-,CASSVSGRSNQPQHF,TGTGCCAGCAGCGTCTCTGGACGTAGCAATCAGCCCCAGCATTTT
-,TRBV6-6,TRBJ2-1,TRBD1,CASRGQGWNEQFF,TGTGCCAGCAGGGGACAGGGGTGGAATGAGCAGTTCTTC
-,TRBV6-1,TRBJ2-5,-,CASSEAETQYF,TGTGCCAGCAGTGAAGCTGAGACCCAGTACTTC
-,TRBV7-8,TRBJ2-5,-,CASSLRVLRRQETQYF,TGTGCCAGCAGCCTCCGGGTCCTGAGAAGGCAAGAGACCCAGTACTTC
-,TRBV5-5,TRBJ2-4,TRBD1,CASSSIDRGYIQYF,TGTGCCAGCAGCTCGATTGACAGGGGGTACATTCAGTACTTC
few,TRBV30,TRBJ2-1,TRBD2,CASKSWGTGLVYNEQFF,TGTGCCTCCAAGTCCTGGGGGACGGGACTAGTCTACAATGAGCAGTTCTTC
-,TRBV7-9,TRBJ2-7,-,CASSLVGAYEQYF,TGTGCCAGCAGCTTAGTAGGGGCCTACGAGCAGTACTTC
once,TRBV28,TRBJ2-7,-,CASSLPLRYEQYF,TGTGCCAGCAGCCTCCCTCTACGCTACGAGCAGTACTTC
-,TRBV27,TRBJ2-1,TRBD2,CASSINKLAYEQFF,TGTGCCAGCAGCATAAACAAACTAGCGTATGAGCAGTTCTTC
-,TRBV7-2,TRBJ1-1,-,CASSPLGGMNTEAFF,TGTGCCAGCAGCCCACTGGGGGGGATGAACACTGAAGCTTTCTTT
once,TRBV28,TRBJ2-1,TRBD1,CASSTAGTDYNEQFF,TGTGCCAGCAGCACAGCCGGGACAGACTACAATGAGCAGTTCTTC
-,TRBV13,TRBJ2-5,-,CASSLGVIQGQETQYF,TGTGCCAGCAGCTTGGGCGTTATACAGGGACAAGAGACCCAGTACTTC
-,TRBV7-9,TRBJ1-2,TRBD1,CASSGQGTDYGYTF,TGTGCCAGCAGCGGACAGGGCACGGACTATGGCTACACCTTC
once,TRBV9,TRBJ2-3,TRBD2,CASSALAGAIDTQYF,TGTGCCAGCAGCGCTTTAGCGGGAGCGATAGATACGCAGTATTTT
-,TRBV29-1,TRBJ2-3,TRBD2,CSVPTSGVSTDTQYF,TGCAGCGTACCCACTAGCGGGGTTAGCACAGATACGCAGTATTTT
-,TRBV4-1,TRBJ1-5,-,CASSLGRNQPQHF,TGCGCCAGCAGTTTAGGACGGAATCAGCCCCAGCATTTT
-,TRBV6-1,TRBJ2-7,-,CASSEGTAYEQYF,TGTGCCAGCAGTGAAGGGACGGCCTACGAGCAGTACTTC
-,TRBV9,TRBJ2-7,TRBD2,CASSVGEGQISYEQYF,TGTGCCAGCAGCGTAGGGGAGGGTCAGATATCCTACGAGCAGTACTTC
-,TRBV6-1,TRBJ1-1,TRBD1,CASSEWDRAEAFF,TGTGCCAGCAGTGAGTGGGACAGAGCTGAAGCTTTCTTT
-,TRBV19,TRBJ2-3,-,CASSITGLGTDTQYF,TGTGCCAGTAGTATAACGGGACTGGGGACAGATACGCAGTATTTT
-,TRBV6-5,TRBJ1-5,TRBD1,CASSPDRGQPQHF,TGTGCCAGCAGTCCCGACAGGGGTCAGCCCCAGCATTTT
-,TRBV27,TRBJ1-5,TRBD1,CASSSTGENQPQHF,TGTGCCAGCAGTTCGACAGGGGAAAATCAGCCCCAGCATTTT
-,TRBV11-3,TRBJ2-2,TRBD2,CASSLEAGGYTGELFF,TGTGCCAGCAGCTTAGAGGCGGGAGGGTACACCGGGGAGCTGTTTTTT
-,TRBV5-4,TRBJ1-3,-,CASSLDGTPGNTIYF,TGTGCCAGCAGCTTGGATGGGACACCTGGAAACACCATATATTTT
-,TRBV11-2,TRBJ1-3,TRBD1,CASSLDWADRELPLRNTIYF,TGTGCCAGCAGCTTAGATTGGGCAGACAGGGAGCTTCCTTTGCGAAACACCATATATTTT
once,TRBV11-2,TRBJ2-1,-,CASSLLGISYNEQFF,TGTGCCAGCAGCTTGCTTGGGATATCCTACAATGAGCAGTTCTTC
-,TRBV7-8,TRBJ2-7,-,CASSLARQLIYEQYF,TGTGCCAGCAGCTTAGCGCGACAGCTAATCTACGAGCAGTACTTC
-,TRBV7-8,TRBJ2-1,-,CASSSPMMYEQFF,TGTGCCAGCAGCTCCCCTATGATGTATGAGCAGTTCTTC